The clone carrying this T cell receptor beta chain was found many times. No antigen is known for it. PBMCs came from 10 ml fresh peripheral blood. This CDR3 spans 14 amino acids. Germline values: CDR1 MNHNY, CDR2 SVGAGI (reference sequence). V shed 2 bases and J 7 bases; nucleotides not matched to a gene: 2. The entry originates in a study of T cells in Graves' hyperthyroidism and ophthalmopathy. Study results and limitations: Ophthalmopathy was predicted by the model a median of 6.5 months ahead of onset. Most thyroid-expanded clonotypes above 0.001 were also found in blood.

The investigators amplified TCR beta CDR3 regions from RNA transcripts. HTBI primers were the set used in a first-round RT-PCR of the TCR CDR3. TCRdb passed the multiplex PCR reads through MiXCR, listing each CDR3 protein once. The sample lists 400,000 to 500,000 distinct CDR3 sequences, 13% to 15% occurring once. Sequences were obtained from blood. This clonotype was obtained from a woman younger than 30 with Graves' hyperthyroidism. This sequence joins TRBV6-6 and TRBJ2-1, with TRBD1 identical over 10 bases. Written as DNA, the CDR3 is TGTGCCAGCAGTTACGGGACAGGGGTGAATGAGCAGTTCTTC. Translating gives CASSYGTGVNEQFF.